The 8 T cell receptor beta chains below were found in one sample sequenced in a study of HIV-infected patients and healthy controls. Whole blood was used without fractionation, so all unsorted peripheral T cells were included. Reverse transcription used 450 to 500 ng RNA and constant-region primers for alpha and beta. Each of the alpha and beta chains got its own library through chain-specific third strand synthesis with indices. Each CDR3 protein is one row after TCRdb ran MiXCR on the 5' RACE reads. The sample records roughly 25,000 distinct CDR3 sequences, under 9% being singletons. The source material was blood. These TCRs come from an adult in good health.

This clonotype was picked up many times. This chain uses TRBV29-1 with TRBJ2-5; the match to TRBD1 covers 8 bases. V lost 7 bases to trimming and J lost 5 bases; unmatched junction nucleotides: 12. Germline V lookup: CDR1 SQVTM, CDR2 ANQGSEA. The CDR3 spans 14 residues. The CDR3 DNA is TGCAGCGCCGGAGTGGGACAGGATCGGGAGACCCAGTACTTC. This gives the protein CSAGVGQDRETQYF.

The chain carries TRBV5-1 and TRBJ2-3; D uncertain. Trimming left V 0 bases short and J 3 bases short, with 8 bases between. Germline V CDR1 and CDR2: SGHRS, YFSETQ. The CDR3 length is 14 residues. In DNA, the CDR3 is TGCGCCAGCAGCTTGGTGGCGCCGACAGATACGCAGTATTTT. Encoded protein: CASSLVAPTDTQYF.

The J gene is TRBJ2-2, the V gene TRBV20-1; 12 bases are shared with TRBD2. Germline V CDR1 and CDR2: DFQATT, SNEGSKA (reference sequence). V shed 0 bases and J 2 bases; nucleotides not matched to a gene: 1. The CDR3 contains 16 residues. CDR3: CSAREGLAGNTGELFF. The CDR3 DNA is TGCAGTGCTAGAGAAGGACTAGCGGGAAACACCGGGGAGCTGTTTTTT.

This clonotype has ten or more counts. The chain recombines TRBV19 with TRBJ1-5; D unclear. The V end lost 4 bases, the J end lost 16 bases, and 17 bases lay between the germline ends. From germline, CDR1 is LNHDA and CDR2 SQIVND (reference sequence). This CDR3 spans 12 amino acids. The CDR3 reads CASSSNTQRQHF. For the CDR3, the DNA is TGTGCCAGTAGTAGCAACACCCAACGTCAACATTTT. The full variable domain, with the rest looked up from reference TRBV19 and TRBJ1-5, is DGGITQSPKYLFRKEGQNVTLSCEQNLNHDAMYWYRQDPGQGLRLIYYSQIVNDFQKGDIAEGYSVSREKKESFPLTVTSAQKNPTAFYLCASSSNTQRQHFGDGTRLSIL.

As concerns this clonotype: Since a much larger clone is just one base distant, this may be a read error. The CDR3 DNA sequence: TGTGCCAGTAGTGGGTCCCTAATAATGGGCTACACCTTC. Its protein is CASSGSLIMGYTF. The rearrangement uses TRBV19 and TRBJ1-2; unclear D gene. Trimming cost V 5 bases and J 8 bases, with 15 bases left between them. Germline-derived CDR1 and CDR2 are LNHDA and SQIVND (reference sequence). This CDR3 is 13 amino acids long.

Comment on this clonotype: A much more abundant neighbour one base away suggests this may be a read error. The genes are TRBV3-1 and TRBJ1-4; possible D gene TRBD1, 6 bases. V was cut by 1 base and J by 4 bases, with 10 bases left in between. CDR1 is LGHDT and CDR2 is YNNKEL in the germline V gene (reference sequence). CDR3 size: 15 residues. The CDR3 loop is CASSQGTAINEKLFF. CDR3 bases: TGTGCCAGCAGCCAAGGGACAGCCATTAATGAAAAACTGTTTTTT.

In this sample, this clonotype turned up many times. This chain uses TRBV7-9 with TRBJ2-5; perhaps D is TRBD1 or TRBD2 (6 bases each). Trimming removed 5 bases from V and 5 bases from J, with 15 bases in between. The CDR3 sequence is 14 residues long. Germline V gene data show CDR1 as SEHNR and CDR2 as FQNEAQ (reference sequence). In DNA, the CDR3 is TGTGCCAGCAGCCCGGAGGGGGGCTGGGAGACCCAGTACTTC. Amino acids: CASSPEGGWETQYF.

The sample holds many counts of this clonotype. The chain carries TRBV5-1 and TRBJ2-7; 10 bases match TRBD1. Trimming took 4 bases from V and 6 from J; bases not matched to a gene: 4. CDR1 and CDR2 from the germline V gene are SGHRS and YFSETQ. This CDR3 is built from 13 residues. The CDR3 spells CASSGTGVTEQYF. The DNA of the CDR3 is TGCGCCAGCAGCGGGACAGGGGTTACCGAGCAGTACTTC.